One and the same sample provided the 30 T cell receptor beta chains below, sequenced in a study of post-analysis software for immune sequencing data (dated by TCRdb to between 2014 and 2016). The method behind the library was PCR. Sequencing was performed on an Illumina HiSeq 2500. To reduce PCR and sequencing biases, unique molecular identifiers were incorporated into the TCR beta cDNA libraries. Clones were called with MiXCR by TCRdb after fastp trimmed the public reads at Q25, and only in-frame beta chains were retained. Each entry merges the rows of one CDR3 protein and shows their most common DNA and genes. This sample lists approximately 730,000 distinct CDR3 sequences; roughly 30% were detected once. More than 0.45% of the sample is in the top ten clones. Study-level results and caveats: Patients showed significantly higher frequencies than controls for roughly five TRBV segments, among them TRBV5-6, TRBV5-1 and TRBV20-1.

Which antigens these TCRs recognize remains unknown. Sequenced sample: blood. The source of these receptors is a girl between 10 and 17 years old with multiple sclerosis.

The sample holds a few counts of this clonotype. V gene TRBV5-1 combines with J gene TRBJ2-7; 9 bases line up with TRBD2. V was clipped by 0 bases and J by 4 bases; unmatched bases: 8. CDR1 and CDR2 from the germline V gene are SGHRS and YFSETQ. CDR3 length: 16 amino acids. The CDR3 bases are TGCGCCAGCAGCTTGGTACCTAGCGGGGCCAGTTACGAGCAGTACTTC. It is translated as CASSLVPSGASYEQYF.

This clonotype was counted ten times or more. The rearrangement uses TRBV20-1 and TRBJ2-1, with 7 bases identical to TRBD1. With V trimmed by 0 bases and J by 9 bases, 14 bases remained unmatched. This CDR3 region has 16 residues. Looked up from germline, CDR1 is DFQATT and CDR2 is SNEGSKA (reference sequence). CDR3: CSARERKGGKVIEQFF. The CDR3 DNA is TGCAGTGCTAGAGAGCGGAAAGGGGGCAAAGTAATTGAGCAGTTCTTC.

J is TRBJ2-3 and V is TRBV27, with D tentatively TRBD1 (5 bases). The CDR3 sequence is 12 residues long. CDR1 MNHEY and CDR2 SMNVEV come from the germline V gene (reference sequence). V lost 6 bases and J lost 6, with 10 bases in between. In nucleotides, the CDR3 is TGTGCCAGCAGGCCCAACAGGGATACGCAGTATTTT. Its protein is CASRPNRDTQYF.

The V gene is TRBV3-1, the J gene TRBJ2-3; D is uncertain. This CDR3 has 15 amino acids. Germline lookup yields CDR1 LGHDT and CDR2 YNNKEL (reference sequence). The ends were cut back, 1 base at V and 4 bases at J, with 12 bases in the middle. The CDR3 loop reads CASSQAGRNADTQYF. As DNA, the CDR3 is TGTGCCAGCAGCCAAGCGGGCCGTAACGCAGATACGCAGTATTTT.

This clonotype was detected a few times. V and J are TRBV6-2 or TRBV6-3 and TRBJ2-1; no firm D call. With 5 bases removed from V and 12 bases from J, the gap between germline ends came to 11 bases. Looked up from germline, CDR1 is MNHEY and CDR2 is SVGEGT. CDR3 length equals 11 residues. The DNA for the CDR3 is TGTGCCAGCAGTCAGCGTCGACGGCAGTTCTTC. It translates to CASSQRRRQFF.

This clonotype was observed a handful of times. V gene TRBV5-1 combines with J gene TRBJ2-1; perhaps TRBD2 as D (5 bases). The germline V gene encodes CDR1 SGHRS and CDR2 YFSETQ. This CDR3 spans 16 amino acids. The V end lost 4 bases, the J end lost 3 bases, and 17 bases lay between the germline ends. DNA for the CDR3: TGCGCCAGCAGCGGTTCCACTAGTATACGCTACAATGAGCAGTTCTTC. Translated, it gives CASSGSTSIRYNEQFF.

This clonotype occurred once. This chain links TRBV20-1 with TRBJ2-6; D is tentatively TRBD1 or TRBD2 (5 bases each). This CDR3 comprises 18 residues. CDR1 DFQATT and CDR2 SNEGSKA come from the germline V gene (reference sequence). The CDR3 DNA reads as TGCAGGGCGATTTTCCGGGACGGTCCAGACTCTGGGGCCAACGTCCTGACTTTC. As protein: CRAIFRDGPDSGANVLTF.

There are many counts of this clonotype. The chain employs TRBV9 and TRBJ2-1; 12 bases map to TRBD2. V shed 3 bases, J shed 4 bases, and the junction held 5 bases outside the gene matches. The germline V gene has CDR1 SGDLS and CDR2 YYNGEE. This CDR3 comprises 16 residues. Here the CDR3 DNA reads TGTGCCAGCAGCGGCGGGACTAGCGGGCGTTACAATGAGCAGTTCTTC. Protein sequence: CASSGGTSGRYNEQFF.

This sequence joins TRBV5-1 and TRBJ2-5; D uncertain. The CDR3 length is 11 residues. V was cut by 6 bases and J by 4 bases, with 7 bases left in between. Germline V gene data show CDR1 as SGHRS and CDR2 as YFSETQ. This chain's CDR3 is CASTIGETQYF. CDR3 DNA sequence: TGCGCCAGCACCATCGGAGAGACCCAGTACTTC.

This clonotype appeared many times. The chain joins TRBV29-1 to TRBJ1-2; 9 bases match TRBD1. Germline CDR1 and CDR2: SQVTM and ANQGSEA. This CDR3 is built from 13 residues. V lost 6 bases, J lost 6 bases, and 8 bases stayed unmatched. CDR3 nucleotides: TGCAGCGTGGCCCCGGGACAGGGTCATGGCTACACCTTC. Encoded protein: CSVAPGQGHGYTF.

The genes are TRBV27 and TRBJ2-6; possibly TRBD2 for D (5 bases). The V gene lost 3 bases and the J gene lost 0 bases, with 9 bases spanning the gap. Germline V CDR1 and CDR2: MNHEY, SMNVEV (reference sequence). This CDR3 has 16 amino acids. CDR3: CASSFLAHSGANVLTF. The CDR3 DNA reads TGTGCCAGCAGTTTCCTAGCTCACTCTGGGGCCAACGTCCTGACTTTC. Full variable domain (rest looked up from reference TRBV27 and TRBJ2-6): EAQVTQNPRYLITVTGKKLTVTCSQNMNHEYMSWYRQDPGLGLRQIYYSMNVEVTDKGDVPEGYKVSRKEKRNFPLILESPSPNQTSLYFCASSFLAHSGANVLTFGAGSRLTVL.

This clonotype was counted a few times. The chain employs TRBV6-5 and TRBJ2-3; D unclear. The V end lost 6 bases, the J end lost 4 bases, and 8 bases lay between the germline ends. There are 12 residues in the CDR3. Germline values: CDR1 MNHEY, CDR2 SVGAGI. The CDR3 region has the DNA TGTGCCAGCAGCAGGTCCGCAGATACGCAGTATTTT. This sequence encodes CASSRSADTQYF.

The chain uses TRBV20-1 and TRBJ2-4, with unresolved D. The J call may be incorrect, as the DNA end agrees better with TRBJ2-5. The CDR3 consists of 15 residues. In germline, CDR1 is DFQATT, CDR2 SNEGSKA (reference sequence). The CDR3 sequence is CSARDLRALRETQYF. In DNA, the CDR3 is TGCAGTGCTAGAGATCTCCGCGCCTTGCGAGAGACCCAGTACTTC.

The chain is built from TRBV29-1 and TRBJ1-1, with 9 bases fitting TRBD1. V gave up 6 bases and J gave up 4 bases; unmatched junction bases: 3. The CDR3 has 12 residues. Germline V CDR1 and CDR2: SQVTM, ANQGSEA. CDR3 DNA: TGCAGCGTCGGGACAGGGCCCACTGAAGCTTTCTTT. Residues: CSVGTGPTEAFF.

This chain joins TRBV29-1 and TRBJ2-3; TRBD2 might be the D (5 bases). This CDR3 is 13 amino acids long. Germline V gene data show CDR1 as SQVTM and CDR2 as ANQGSEA. Trimming removed 6 bases from V and 6 bases from J, with 16 bases in between. The CDR3 is CSVGRSQVDTQYF. The CDR3 nucleotides read TGCAGCGTGGGGAGATCACAAGTGGATACGCAGTATTTT.

This clonotype has just a few counts. V gene TRBV20-1 combines with J gene TRBJ1-5; tentatively, D is TRBD1 (5 bases). Trimming took 0 bases from V and 4 from J, leaving 13 bases between them. Germline CDR1 DFQATT, CDR2 SNEGSKA (reference sequence). CDR3 length equals 15 residues. The CDR3 spells CSARDQGVGNQPQHF. The CDR3 DNA sequence: TGCAGTGCTAGAGACCAAGGGGTCGGGAATCAGCCCCAGCATTTT.

Only a few counts were recorded for this clonotype. This chain uses TRBV7-9 with TRBJ1-1; D call uncertain. Germline assignment: CDR1 SEHNR and CDR2 FQNEAQ (reference sequence). The CDR3 totals 13 residues. V gave up 2 bases and J gave up 3 bases, with 7 bases separating them. The CDR3 sequence: CASSLSADTEAFF. CDR3 sequence (DNA): TGTGCCAGCAGCTTATCGGCTGACACTGAAGCTTTCTTT.

The chain has TRBV10-2 and TRBJ1-1; D might be TRBD1 (6 bases). V shed 8 bases and J shed 4 bases, with 14 bases lying between them. Per the germline V gene, CDR1 is WSHSY and CDR2 is SAAADI. CDR3 length: 13 amino acids. The CDR3 sequence is CASSPTRGTEAFF. Written as DNA, the CDR3 is TGCGCCAGCTCTCCGACCAGGGGCACTGAAGCTTTCTTT.

This chain connects TRBV20-1 to TRBJ1-5; D not certain. Germline CDR1 DFQATT, CDR2 SNEGSKA (reference sequence). There are 12 residues in the CDR3. The V and J ends lost 6 bases and 9 bases respectively, with 15 bases between them. CDR3 sequence reads: CSASTGSRPQHF. Written as DNA, the CDR3 is TGCAGTGCCAGCACGGGAAGTCGGCCCCAGCATTTT.

This chain joins TRBV6-5 and TRBJ2-1; the D gene is possibly TRBD2 (6 bases). This CDR3 has 15 amino acids. Trimming took 0 bases from V and 4 from J, leaving 10 bases between them. Looked up from germline, CDR1 is MNHEY and CDR2 is SVGAGI. The CDR3 here is CASSYSVEGYNEQFF. DNA of the CDR3: TGTGCCAGCAGTTACTCCGTGGAGGGGTACAATGAGCAGTTCTTC.

A few counts support this clonotype. J is TRBJ1-5 and V is TRBV6-2 or TRBV6-3; D gene ambiguous. The CDR3 sequence is 16 residues long. Trimming cost V 0 bases and J 5 bases, with 14 bases left between them. Germline V gene data show CDR1 as MNHEY and CDR2 as SVGEGT. The CDR3 sequence: CASSYSTSPSHQPQHF. CDR3 nucleotides: TGTGCCAGCAGTTACTCTACATCCCCGTCCCATCAGCCCCAGCATTTT.

The chain uses TRBV29-1 and TRBJ1-1; 8 bases align to TRBD1. The germline V gene encodes CDR1 SQVTM and CDR2 ANQGSEA. Trimming at V came to 7 bases and at J to 7 bases, leaving 2 bases not matched to a gene. The CDR3 length is 10 residues. CDR3 nucleotide sequence: TGCAGCGCCGGGACAGGTGAAGCTTTCTTT. Translated, it gives CSAGTGEAFF.

The chain combines TRBV9 with TRBJ2-1, with TRBD2 as a possible D gene (5 bases). This CDR3 has 13 amino acids. Trimming pared 7 bases from V and 6 bases from J, leaving 14 bases between. The germline CDR1 and CDR2 sequences are SGDLS and YYNGEE. The CDR3 region is CASEGSSGNEQFF. The DNA of the CDR3 is TGTGCCAGCGAGGGCAGCTCGGGCAATGAGCAGTTCTTC.

This sequence joins TRBV7-9 and TRBJ2-3; a weak D match, TRBD2 (5 bases). This CDR3 region has 13 residues. Germline V gene data show CDR1 as SEHNR and CDR2 as FQNEAQ (reference sequence). Trimming took off 6 bases at V and 2 bases at J, with 9 bases between the two ends. CDR3 protein: CASRGRDTDTQYF. DNA of the CDR3: TGTGCCAGCAGGGGCCGGGACACAGATACGCAGTATTTT.

V usage is TRBV5-1 and J usage is TRBJ2-1; perhaps TRBD2 as D (6 bases). The length of the CDR3 is 16 residues. Germline lookup yields CDR1 SGHRS and CDR2 YFSETQ. Between the trimmed V and J ends, which lost 5 bases and 0 bases, there was a span of 15 bases. The CDR3, as DNA: TGCGCCAGCAGTGAAGGGAGGCTTAGCTCCTACAATGAGCAGTTCTTC. It specifies CASSEGRLSSYNEQFF.

The V and J genes are TRBV28 and TRBJ1-5; D uncertain. CDR3 length: 13 residues. Trimming cost V 10 bases and J 2 bases, with 12 bases left between them. Germline CDR1 and CDR2: MDHEN and SYDVKM. CDR3 sequence reads: CAIGRQGNQPQHF. DNA for the CDR3: TGTGCCATAGGGAGGCAGGGCAATCAGCCCCAGCATTTT.

This clonotype has only a few counts. The chain has TRBV9 and TRBJ2-1; 14 bases are shared with TRBD2. CDR3 length equals 16 residues. V gave up 0 bases and J gave up 6 bases; unmatched junction bases: 2. CDR1 SGDLS and CDR2 YYNGEE come from the germline V gene. The CDR3 bases are TGTGCCAGCAGCGTAGCTGGGACTAGCGGGAGCAATGAGCAGTTCTTC. As protein: CASSVAGTSGSNEQFF.

CDR3 amino acids: CASLEHGSYEQYF. The DNA of the CDR3 is TGTGCCAGTCTCGAACACGGGTCCTACGAGCAGTACTTC. The rearrangement links TRBV2 to TRBJ2-7; D remains unclear. The CDR3 is 13 residues long. V lost 9 bases, J lost 1 base, and 13 bases lay in between. CDR1 is SNHLY and CDR2 is FYNNEI in the germline V gene.

The table lists this clonotype with a few counts. The chain has TRBV7-2 and TRBJ2-4, with 9 positions matching TRBD2. The CDR3 length is 21 residues. The V gene's germline CDR1 is SGHTA and CDR2 FQGNSA. Trimming at V came to 0 bases and at J to 0 bases, leaving 15 bases not matched to a gene. CDR3 residues: CASSLAGSGRTSHIAKNIQYF. The CDR3 DNA sequence: TGTGCCAGCAGCTTAGCCGGTAGCGGGAGAACCAGCCATATAGCCAAAAACATTCAGTACTTC.

This chain uses TRBV30 with TRBJ1-4, with 7 bases fitting TRBD1. The germline V gene has CDR1 GTSNPN and CDR2 SVGIG (reference sequence). With 1 base clipped from V and 8 bases from J, the junction kept 7 bases outside the gene matches. The CDR3 has 14 residues. Here the CDR3 reads CAWSDGGGAEKLFF. The DNA for the CDR3 is TGTGCCTGGAGTGACGGAGGGGGCGCAGAAAAACTGTTTTTT.